What follows are 10 T cell receptor beta chains derived from one specimen sequenced in a study of beta chain features in type 1 diabetes. All of the isolated RNA was reverse transcribed, so expressed TCRB transcripts were sequenced. Only in-frame clones appear in the TCRdb table, and some are missing; sequencing was by immunoSEQ multiplex PCR. The profile shows roughly 120,000 clones, about two fifths of them singletons. The sample taken for sequencing was stem cell memory CD4+ T cells from blood. These TCRs come from a woman aged 18-29 years in good health.

This clone was found a few times. This rearrangement joins TRBV7-9 to TRBJ2-5; unclear D gene. Germline V lookup: CDR1 SEHNR, CDR2 FQNEAQ (reference sequence). The CDR3 runs 17 residues. V dropped 5 bases and J dropped 4 bases, with 23 bases sitting between them. CDR3 region: CASSLAYTGLSGETQYF. CDR3 in DNA: TGTGCCAGCAGCCTCGCATATACGGGTCTGAGTGGAGAGACCCAGTACTTC.

This clone was detected a few times. The CDR3: CASSPPYQGNQPQHF. CDR3 coding DNA: TGTGCCAGCTCACCACCGTATCAGGGGAATCAGCCCCAGCATTTT. The chain uses TRBV18 and TRBJ1-5; TRBD1 is a possible D gene (6 bases). Germline V CDR1 and CDR2: KGHSH, LQKENI. V lost 0 bases to trimming and J lost 4 bases, with 10 bases between them. This CDR3 comprises 15 residues.

The table lists this clone with a few counts. The chain joins TRBV5-6 to TRBJ2-7; 8 positions match TRBD2. Germline CDR1 and CDR2: SGHDT and YYEEEE. The ends lost 4 bases at V and 3 bases at J; junction bases unmatched: 9. The CDR3 runs 15 residues. In DNA form, the CDR3 reads TGTGCCAGCAGCCGTGGACTAGCCTCCGTCTACGAGCAGTACTTC. Encoded protein: CASSRGLASVYEQYF.

This clone showed up just a few times. The V and J genes are TRBV11-2 and TRBJ2-3, with D hard to call. Trimming removed 4 bases from V and 6 bases from J, with 8 bases in between. The CDR3 totals 12 residues. Germline V CDR1 and CDR2: SGHAT, FQNNGV. The CDR3 DNA reads as TGTGCCAGCAGCTCACTCGGTGATACGCAGTATTTT. Amino acid sequence: CASSSLGDTQYF.

This clone appeared a few times. This chain joins TRBV6-6 and TRBJ2-6; a weak D match, TRBD1 (6 bases). The germline CDR1 and CDR2 sequences are MNHNY and SVGAGI (reference sequence). The CDR3 is 15 amino acids. Trimming left V 6 bases short and J 2 bases short, with 11 bases between. The CDR3 DNA is TGTGCCAGCAGATCACAGGGTGCTGGGGCCAACGTCCTGACTTTC. The encoded protein is CASRSQGAGANVLTF.

This sequence joins TRBV20-1 and TRBJ1-2, with D possibly TRBD1 on 6 matching bases. The germline gives CDR1 DFQATT, CDR2 SNEGSKA (reference sequence). V was pared by 4 bases and J by 8 bases, with 11 bases between. CDR3 length: 11 amino acids. CDR3 DNA sequence: TGCAGTGCTACCAGGGGCCGCGGCTACACCTTC. This translates into CSATRGRGYTF.

This chain uses TRBV13 with TRBJ1-5; 8 bases agree with TRBD1. In germline, CDR1 is PRHDT, CDR2 FYEKMQ (reference sequence). The CDR3 is made up of 15 amino acids. Trimming took 6 bases from V and 2 from J; bases not matched to a gene: 6. In nucleotides, the CDR3 is TGTGCCAGCAGTTCAGGACAGGGCGGCAATCAGCCCCAGCATTTT. Its protein product is CASSSGQGGNQPQHF.

The chain joins TRBV9 to TRBJ1-2; 7 bases are a match to TRBD1. After removal of 4 bases from V and 1 base from J, the junction contained 10 bases not matched to a gene. This CDR3 spans 16 amino acids. The germline V gene encodes CDR1 SGDLS and CDR2 YYNGEE. CDR3 sequence: CASSLRTNRGNYGYTF. DNA for the CDR3: TGTGCCAGCAGCCTCCGAACTAACAGGGGTAACTATGGCTACACCTTC.

This rearrangement joins TRBV7-3 to TRBJ2-5, with 9 bases lining up with TRBD2. Germline V gives CDR1 SGHTA, CDR2 FQGTGA. Trimming cost V 0 bases and J 3 bases; bases outside gene matches: 5. This CDR3 is 16 amino acids long. For the CDR3, the DNA is TGTGCCAGCAGCTTAACAGTCCTAGCGGGAAAAGAGACCCAGTACTTC. Translated, it gives CASSLTVLAGKETQYF. The full variable domain, in which reference TRBV7-3 and TRBJ2-5 provide the parts outside the CDR3, is GAGVSQTPSNKVTEKGKYVELRCDPISGHTALYWYRQSLGQGPEFLIYFQGTGAADDSGLPNDRFFAVRPEGSVSTLKIQRTERGDSAVYLCASSLTVLAGKETQYFGPGTRLLVL.

This clone was seen a few times. A read error may account for a junction end that differs from germline. The chain combines TRBV28 with TRBJ2-4; maybe TRBD1 (6 bases). Germline V CDR1 and CDR2: MDHEN, SYDVKM. This CDR3 contains 14 residues. CDR3 residues: CASSLSGVRDIQYF. The CDR3, as DNA: TGTGCCAGCAGCTTATCAGGGGTTCGGGACATTCAGTACTTC.